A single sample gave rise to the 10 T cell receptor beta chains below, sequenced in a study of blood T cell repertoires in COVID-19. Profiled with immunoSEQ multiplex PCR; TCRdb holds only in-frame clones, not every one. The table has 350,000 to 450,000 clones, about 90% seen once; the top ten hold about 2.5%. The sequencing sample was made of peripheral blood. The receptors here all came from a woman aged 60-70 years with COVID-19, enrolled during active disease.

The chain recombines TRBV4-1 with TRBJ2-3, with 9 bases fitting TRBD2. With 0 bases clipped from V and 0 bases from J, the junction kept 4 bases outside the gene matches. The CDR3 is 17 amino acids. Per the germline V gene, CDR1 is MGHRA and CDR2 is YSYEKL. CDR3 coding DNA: TGCGCCAGCAGCCAAGACGCGGGGGGGCCCAGCACAGATACGCAGTATTTT. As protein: CASSQDAGGPSTDTQYF.

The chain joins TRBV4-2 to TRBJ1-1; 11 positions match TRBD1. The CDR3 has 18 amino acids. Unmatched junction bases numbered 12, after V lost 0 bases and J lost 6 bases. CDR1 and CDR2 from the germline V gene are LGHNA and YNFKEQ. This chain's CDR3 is CASSQDRMGRTGGAEAFF. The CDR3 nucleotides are TGTGCCAGCAGCCAAGATCGGATGGGTAGGACAGGGGGCGCTGAAGCTTTCTTT.

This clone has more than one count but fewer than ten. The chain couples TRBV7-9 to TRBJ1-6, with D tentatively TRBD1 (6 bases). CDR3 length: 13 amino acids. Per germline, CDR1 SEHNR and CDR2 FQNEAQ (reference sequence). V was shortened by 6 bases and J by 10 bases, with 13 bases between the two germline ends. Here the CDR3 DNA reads TGTGCCAGCAGTTTAACAGGGATCTCACCCCTCCACTTT. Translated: CASSLTGISPLHF.

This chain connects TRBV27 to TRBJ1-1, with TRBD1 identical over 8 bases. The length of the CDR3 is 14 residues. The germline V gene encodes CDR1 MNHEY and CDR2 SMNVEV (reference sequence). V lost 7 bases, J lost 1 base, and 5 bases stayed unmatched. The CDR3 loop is CASTSGTGNTEAFF. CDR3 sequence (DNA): TGTGCCAGCACCTCAGGGACAGGGAACACTGAAGCTTTCTTT.

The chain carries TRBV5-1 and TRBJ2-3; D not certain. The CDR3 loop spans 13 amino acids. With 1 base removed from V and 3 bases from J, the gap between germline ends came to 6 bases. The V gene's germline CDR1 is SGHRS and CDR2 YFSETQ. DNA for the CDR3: TGCGCCAGCAGCTTGACAGAAACAGATACGCAGTATTTT. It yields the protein CASSLTETDTQYF.

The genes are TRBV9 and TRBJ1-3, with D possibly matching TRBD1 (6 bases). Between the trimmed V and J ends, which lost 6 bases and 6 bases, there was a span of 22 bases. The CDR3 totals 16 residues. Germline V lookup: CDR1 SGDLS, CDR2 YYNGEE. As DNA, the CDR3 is TGTGCCAGCACCAGCGGGAGGGGGGCGAGTTCAAACACCATATATTTT. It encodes CASTSGRGASSNTIYF.

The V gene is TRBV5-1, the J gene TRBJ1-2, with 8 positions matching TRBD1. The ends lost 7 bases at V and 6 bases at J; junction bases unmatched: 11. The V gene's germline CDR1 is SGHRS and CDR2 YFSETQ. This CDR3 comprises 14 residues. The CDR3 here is CASVPTPGGHGYTF. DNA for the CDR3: TGCGCCAGCGTCCCTACCCCAGGGGGCCATGGCTACACCTTC.

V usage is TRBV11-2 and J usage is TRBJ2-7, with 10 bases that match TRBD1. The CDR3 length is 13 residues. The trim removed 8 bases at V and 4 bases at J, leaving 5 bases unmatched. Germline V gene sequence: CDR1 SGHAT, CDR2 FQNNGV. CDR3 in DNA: TGTGCCAGCGCGGACAGGGGGATGTACGAGCAGTACTTC. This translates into CASADRGMYEQYF.

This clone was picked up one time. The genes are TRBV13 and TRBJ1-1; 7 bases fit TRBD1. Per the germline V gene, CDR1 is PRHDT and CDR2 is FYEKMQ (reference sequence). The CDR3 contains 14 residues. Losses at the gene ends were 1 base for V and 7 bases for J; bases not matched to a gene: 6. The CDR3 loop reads CASSLVPGGNEAFF. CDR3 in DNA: TGTGCCAGCAGCTTAGTTCCAGGGGGGAATGAAGCTTTCTTT.

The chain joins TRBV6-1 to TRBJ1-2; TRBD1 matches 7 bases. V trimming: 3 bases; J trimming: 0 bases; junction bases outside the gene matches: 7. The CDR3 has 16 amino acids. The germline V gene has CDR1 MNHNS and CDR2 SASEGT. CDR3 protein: CASSDVRDRANYGYTF. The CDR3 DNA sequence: TGTGCCAGCAGTGATGTCCGGGACAGAGCTAACTATGGCTACACCTTC.